One T cell receptor (beta chain) is described in this entry. The antigen is not known. Produced via immunoSEQ multiplex PCR; TCRdb's table is partial and in-frame only. Here the sample spans 20,000 or so clones, 84% being singletons. This specimen belongs to a study of T cell therapy after organ transplantation. Time point given: 20-29 weeks after completion of therapy. This CDR3 contains 13 residues. With 8 bases removed from V and 3 bases from J, the gap between germline ends came to 13 bases. CDR1 is LNHDA, CDR2 SQIVND, per germline (reference sequence). The genes are TRBV19 and TRBJ1-1; D uncertain. Source: CD8+ T cells from blood, taken after autologous CMV-specific T cell therapy. This TCR was sampled from a human patient who had received a solid organ transplant and had CMV disease. Some T cells may originate from the graft donor. The CDR3 sequence: CASSRLDYTEAFF. In nucleotides, the CDR3 is TGTGCCAGTTCTCGGCTAGACTACACTGAAGCTTTCTTT.